This TCR beta chain was identified in a study of cytomegalovirus exposure and HLA in healthy donors. About the study: Later, an analysis reported that the 95 to 150 validation repertoires had used the same platform as the approximately 720 first-cohort repertoires.

Assay: immunoSEQ multiplex PCR; the TCRdb copy retains only in-frame clones and omits some. The sample lists under 250,000 clones; 80% to 85% were seen once. In regard to this clone: Its antigen is not known.

The V and J ends lost 0 bases and 4 bases respectively, with 13 bases between them. Germline V gives CDR1 SGHRS, CDR2 YFSETQ. CDR3 length: 15 amino acids. Findings and limits, study-wide: Rarity held for most TCR sequences, but there were some public TCRs that occurred in many donors. According to a subsequent analysis, TCR clusters identified in the first cohort showed a tendency to co-occur across the roughly 120 validation repertoires. Testing in vitro showed a few CMV-associated chains specific for CMV antigens.

Sample: PBMCs. This chain connects TRBV5-1 to TRBJ2-5; D is possibly TRBD2 (6 bases). The clonotype originates from a woman aged 30 to 39 in good health and CMV-seronegative. CDR3 sequence: CASSLDGRRGETQYF. The CDR3 coding sequence is TGCGCCAGCAGCTTGGACGGGAGACGAGGAGAGACCCAGTACTTC.